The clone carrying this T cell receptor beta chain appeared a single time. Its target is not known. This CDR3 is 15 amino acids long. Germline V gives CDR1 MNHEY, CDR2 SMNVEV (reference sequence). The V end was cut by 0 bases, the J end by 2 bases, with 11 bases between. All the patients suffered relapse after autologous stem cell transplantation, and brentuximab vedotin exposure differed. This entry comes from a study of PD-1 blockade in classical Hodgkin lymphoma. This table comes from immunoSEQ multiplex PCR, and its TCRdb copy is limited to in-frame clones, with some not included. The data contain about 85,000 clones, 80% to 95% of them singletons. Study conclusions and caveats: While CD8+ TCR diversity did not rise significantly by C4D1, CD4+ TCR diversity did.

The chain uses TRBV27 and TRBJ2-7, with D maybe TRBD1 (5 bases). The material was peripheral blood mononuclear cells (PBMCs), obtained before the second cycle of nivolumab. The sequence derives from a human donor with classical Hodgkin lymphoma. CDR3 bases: TGTGCCAGCAGTTTATCTAGTCAGGGCCCCTACGAGCAGTACTTC. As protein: CASSLSSQGPYEQYF.